The 14 T cell receptor beta chains below all came from one sample that was sequenced in a study of T cell repertoires in cytomegalovirus infection. TCRdb called the reads again in MiXCR, with one record for every CDR3 protein. This table holds about 740,000 distinct CDR3 sequences, roughly a third found once. Sequences were obtained from PBMCs. These receptors all come from a human donor in good health (CMV status not recorded). Some clones in this sample may be carry-over from other donors' samples.

The rearrangement links TRBV12-3 or TRBV12-4 to TRBJ2-3; TRBD2 matches at 13 bases. The CDR3 has 18 residues. Trimming at V came to 6 bases and at J to 2 bases, leaving 11 bases not matched to a gene. The CDR3 reads CASRDRSTSGRATDTQYF. The DNA of the CDR3 is TGTGCCAGCAGAGACCGATCCACTAGCGGGAGGGCCACAGATACGCAGTATTTT.

This clonotype has a count of ten or more. V gene TRBV7-6 combines with J gene TRBJ2-1; 7 bases agree with TRBD1. The CDR3 consists of 17 residues. The V gene's germline CDR1 is SGHVS and CDR2 FNYEAQ. J was trimmed by 8 bases and V by 2 bases; bases with no gene match: 15. CDR3 DNA sequence: TGTGCCAGCAGCTTACTAGGGGGCGCGAATACGGTATATGAGCAGTTCTTC. Translating it yields CASSLLGGANTVYEQFF.

This clonotype was seen only a few times. The chain links TRBV24-1 to TRBJ2-3; 8 bases map to TRBD2. This CDR3 spans 15 amino acids. Germline V CDR1 and CDR2: KGHDR, SFDVKD. The ends lost 6 bases at V and 2 bases at J; junction bases unmatched: 6. CDR3 DNA sequence: TGTGCCACCAGTTATAGCGGGATATCCACAGATACGCAGTATTTT. As protein: CATSYSGISTDTQYF.

About this clonotype: One junction end does not reproduce the germline sequence, and a read error may be involved. The genes are TRBV20-1 and TRBJ2-2, with TRBD2 identical over 14 bases. The CDR3 loop spans 19 amino acids. Germline lookup yields CDR1 DFQATT and CDR2 SNEGSKA (reference sequence). This chain's CDR3 is CSSRDLGGTSGSITGELFF. Written as DNA, the CDR3 is TGCAGTTCTAGAGACCTAGGTGGGACTAGCGGGAGTATCACCGGGGAGCTGTTTTTT.

This clonotype was recorded a few times. The chain combines TRBV28 with TRBJ2-7, with D unclear. V shed 7 bases and J shed 5 bases, with 18 bases lying between them. The CDR3 covers 14 residues. Germline CDR1 and CDR2: MDHEN and SYDVKM. This CDR3 reads CASTPYGVSDEQYF. CDR3 nucleotides: TGTGCCAGCACTCCGTATGGGGTTTCGGACGAGCAGTACTTC.

Turning to this clonotype: Sequence at one end of the junction differs from germline and may be a read error. V usage is TRBV27 and J usage is TRBJ2-1; D is ambiguous. The CDR3 is 14 residues long. CDR1 is MNHEY and CDR2 is SMNVEV in the germline V gene (reference sequence). CDR3 residues: CASSVTSSSNEQFF. DNA of the CDR3: TGTGCCAGCAGTGTCACGAGCTCCTCCAATGAGCAGTTCTTC.

The J gene is TRBJ1-5, the V gene TRBV20-1, with D tentatively TRBD1 (5 bases). Per the germline V gene, CDR1 is DFQATT and CDR2 is SNEGSKA (reference sequence). V lost 0 bases, J lost 5 bases, and 14 bases lay in between. This CDR3 has 15 amino acids. The CDR3 spells CSARDGAGLDQPQHF. As DNA, the CDR3 is TGCAGTGCTAGAGATGGGGCAGGGTTAGATCAGCCCCAGCATTTT.

This sequence joins TRBV10-3 and TRBJ2-2; D is possibly TRBD1 or TRBD2 (5 bases each). The V end was cut by 11 bases, the J end by 4 bases, with 17 bases between. This CDR3 spans 14 amino acids. Germline values: CDR1 ENHRY, CDR2 SYGVKD. CDR3 loop: CAHASGPGTGELFF. Here the CDR3 DNA reads TGTGCCCACGCCTCGGGACCGGGCACCGGGGAGCTGTTTTTT.

Regarding this clonotype: The germline gene is not matched at one end of the junction; a read error may be the cause. V usage is TRBV5-4 and J usage is TRBJ2-1, with 8 bases that match TRBD1. The germline gives CDR1 SGHNT, CDR2 YYREEE (reference sequence). The CDR3 contains 15 residues. In DNA form, the CDR3 reads TGTGCCAGCAGACTAGACAGGGGCCTATACAATGAGCAGTTTTTC. Its translation is CASRLDRGLYNEQFF.

Many counts were recorded for this clonotype. The chain joins TRBV7-2 to TRBJ2-1, with D unclear. CDR3 size: 15 residues. Germline V gene sequence: CDR1 SGHTA, CDR2 FQGNSA. V lost 1 base, J lost 2 bases, and 9 bases lay in between. The CDR3 region is CASSLGVRPYNEQFF. CDR3 coding DNA: TGTGCCAGCAGCTTAGGAGTCCGGCCCTACAATGAGCAGTTCTTC.

The gene calls are TRBV19 and TRBJ1-1; D is ambiguous. This CDR3 is 13 amino acids long. Trimming removed 6 bases from V and 8 bases from J, with 16 bases in between. The germline gives CDR1 LNHDA, CDR2 SQIVND (reference sequence). The CDR3 DNA is TGTGCCAGTAGCACTTCAGGTGAACCCGAAGCTTTCTTT. It specifies CASSTSGEPEAFF.

This chain links TRBV18 with TRBJ2-5; D remains ambiguous. The CDR3 totals 15 residues. From germline, CDR1 is KGHSH and CDR2 LQKENI. V lost 3 bases, J lost 0 bases, and 11 bases lay in between. CDR3 DNA sequence: TGTGCCAGCTCACCTGACGGAGTGTACCAAGAGACCCAGTACTTC. Translated: CASSPDGVYQETQYF. The entire variable domain, with the rest obtained from reference TRBV18 and TRBJ2-5, is as follows: NAGVMQNPRHLVRRRGQEARLRCSPMKGHSHVYWYRQLPEEGLKFMVYLQKENIIDESGMPKERFSAEFPKEGPSILRIQQVVRGDSAAYFCASSPDGVYQETQYFGPGTRLLVL.

The chain recombines TRBV19 with TRBJ2-1, with TRBD1 identical over 9 bases. V dropped 7 bases and J dropped 15; count of bases not matched to a gene: 19. Germline V gene sequence: CDR1 LNHDA, CDR2 SQIVND (reference sequence). The CDR3 runs 15 residues. The CDR3 reads CASKTGTGTLSGPFF. DNA of the CDR3: TGTGCCAGTAAGACCGGGACAGGGACCCTATCGGGCCCGTTCTTC.

This clonotype turned up a few times. V usage is TRBV28 and J usage is TRBJ2-1, with TRBD2 matching over 10 bases. Germline trimming cut 6 bases from V and 8 bases from J; bases unmatched to any gene: 7. This CDR3 comprises 14 residues. Germline assignment: CDR1 MDHEN and CDR2 SYDVKM. This chain's CDR3 is CASRNSGRIDEQFF. The CDR3 DNA follows: TGTGCCAGCAGAAATAGCGGGAGGATCGATGAGCAGTTCTTC.